This T cell receptor (beta chain) was identified in a study of T cells in Graves' hyperthyroidism and ophthalmopathy. The overall study: Pretreatment peripheral blood was obtained at initial diagnosis.

The CDR3 has 14 amino acids. The ends were cut back, 5 bases at V and 2 bases at J, with 12 bases in the middle. Germline CDR1 is PRHDT and CDR2 is FYEKMQ (reference sequence). Orbital computed tomography and thyroid ultrasound, together with serum TRAb and thyroxine and clinical symptoms, were used for diagnoses. It was 8 to 10 ml of fresh peripheral blood that supplied the PBMCs. Amplified regions were TCR beta CDR3 sequences from RNA transcripts. In the first-round RT-PCR of the TCR CDR3, the HTBI primer set was used. Using its own MiXCR run on the multiplex PCR reads, TCRdb lists one record per CDR3 protein. The table shows 400,000 to 550,000 distinct CDR3 sequences, with around a quarter occurring only once.

This chain connects TRBV13 to TRBJ2-5; D not resolved. The source of this sequence is a woman in her twenties or thirties with Graves' ophthalmopathy. The sequenced material came from blood. This CDR3 is CASSPPVPQETQYF. Written as DNA, the CDR3 is TGTGCCAGCAGCCCTCCCGTTCCTCAAGAGACCCAGTACTTC.